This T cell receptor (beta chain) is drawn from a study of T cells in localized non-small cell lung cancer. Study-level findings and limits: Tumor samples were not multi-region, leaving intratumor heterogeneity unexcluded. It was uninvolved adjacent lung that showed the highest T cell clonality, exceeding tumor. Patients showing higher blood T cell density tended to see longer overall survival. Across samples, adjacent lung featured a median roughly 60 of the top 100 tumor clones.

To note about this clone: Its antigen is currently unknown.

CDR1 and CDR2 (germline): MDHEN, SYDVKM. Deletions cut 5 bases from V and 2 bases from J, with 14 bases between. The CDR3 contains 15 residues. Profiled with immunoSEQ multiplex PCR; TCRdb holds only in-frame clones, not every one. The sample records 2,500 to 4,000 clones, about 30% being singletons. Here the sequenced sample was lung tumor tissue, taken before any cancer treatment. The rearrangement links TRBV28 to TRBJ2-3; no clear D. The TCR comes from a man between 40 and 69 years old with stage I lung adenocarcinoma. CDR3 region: CASSAPPDLTDTQYF. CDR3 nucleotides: TGTGCCAGCAGTGCGCCCCCCGACCTCACAGATACGCAGTATTTT.